Below, 24 T cell receptor beta chains from the same sample are listed, as sequenced in a study of T cell responses to AZD1222 COVID-19 vaccine. The method was immunoSEQ multiplex PCR; TCRdb's version includes in-frame clones alone and lacks a portion of them. The table includes roughly 120,000 clones, roughly 89% detected once. Sequences were derived from peripheral blood, sampled on day 0 of AZD1222 vaccination. These receptors came from an adult in good health.

The chain uses TRBV2 and TRBJ2-1, with 8 bases matching TRBD2. The V gene end was trimmed by 8 bases and the J gene end by 2 bases; junction bases not matched to a gene: 8. Germline V CDR1 and CDR2: SNHLY, FYNNEI. The CDR3 runs 15 residues. DNA for the CDR3: TGTGCCAGCCGTATCTTAGCGGGGCCCTACAATGAGCAGTTCTTC. It translates to CASRILAGPYNEQFF.

This clone occurred once. The J gene is TRBJ1-1, the V gene TRBV5-5, with 7 bases matching TRBD1. The CDR3 has 17 amino acids. CDR1 is SGHKS, CDR2 YYEKEE, per germline (reference sequence). Unmatched junction bases numbered 11, after V lost 2 bases and J lost 1 base. For the CDR3, the DNA is TGTGCCAGCAGCTTAAGCGCAACTAGGACAGGGAACACTGAAGCTTTCTTT. Protein sequence: CASSLSATRTGNTEAFF. Based on the CDR3 plus reference TRBV5-5 and TRBJ1-1, the full variable domain is DAGVTQSPTHLIKTRGQQVTLRCSPISGHKSVSWYQQVLGQGPQFIFQYYEKEERGRGNFPDRFSARQFPNYSSELNVNALLLGDSALYLCASSLSATRTGNTEAFFGQGTRLTVV.

The chain recombines TRBV6-2 or TRBV6-3 with TRBJ2-7, with D perhaps assigned TRBD1 or TRBD2 (5 bases each). CDR1 is MNHEY and CDR2 is SVGEGT in the germline V gene. V was clipped by 5 bases and J by 6 bases, with 14 bases between them. The CDR3 sequence is 13 residues long. The CDR3 protein is CASSPGRYREQYF. In nucleotides, the CDR3 is TGTGCCAGCAGTCCGGGACGCTACCGCGAGCAGTACTTC.

The CDR3 DNA reads TGTGCCAGCAGCCAAGTTAGAGGAGATACGCAGTATTTT. It codes for CASSQVRGDTQYF. V gene TRBV14 combines with J gene TRBJ2-3, with D hard to call. There are 13 residues in the CDR3. In germline, CDR1 is SGHDN, CDR2 FVKESK. Deletions cut 1 base from V and 5 bases from J, with 7 bases between.

This chain links TRBV30 with TRBJ1-1, with unresolved D. The CDR3 consists of 11 residues. The germline gives CDR1 GTSNPN, CDR2 SVGIG (reference sequence). V was cut by 7 bases and J by 7 bases, with 13 bases left in between. The CDR3 DNA follows: TGTGCCTCGACAAGAAGACATGAAGCTTTCTTT. It yields the protein CASTRRHEAFF.

A few counts support this clone. This chain uses TRBV27 with TRBJ2-1, with D hard to call. This CDR3 region has 16 residues. V was shortened by 5 bases and J by 7 bases, with 21 bases between the two germline ends. Germline V lookup: CDR1 MNHEY, CDR2 SMNVEV (reference sequence). The CDR3 protein is CASSDLSGSPGNEQFF. The CDR3 DNA sequence: TGTGCCAGCAGTGATCTCAGTGGAAGTCCAGGAAATGAGCAGTTCTTC.

V is TRBV5-1 and J is TRBJ2-1, with TRBD1 as a possible D gene (7 bases). CDR3 length: 14 residues. Trimming cost V 5 bases and J 10 bases, with 19 bases left between them. Germline CDR1 and CDR2: SGHRS and YFSETQ. CDR3 loop: CASRVAGGSEEQFF. CDR3 nucleotide sequence: TGCGCCAGCAGAGTCGCAGGGGGGTCGGAGGAGCAGTTCTTC.

This chain uses TRBV24-1 with TRBJ2-7, with TRBD1 matching 8 bases. Looked up from germline, CDR1 is KGHDR and CDR2 is SFDVKD. V dropped 1 base and J dropped 0; count of bases not matched to a gene: 4. The CDR3 contains 16 residues. CDR3 coding DNA: TGTGCCACCAGTGATTTCGGGACAGGCAGCTCCTACGAGCAGTACTTC. This sequence encodes CATSDFGTGSSYEQYF.

V usage is TRBV5-1 and J usage is TRBJ1-1; D remains unclear. The CDR3 runs 15 residues. CDR1 is SGHRS, CDR2 YFSETQ, per germline. V was shortened by 0 bases and J by 0 bases, with 9 bases between the two germline ends. CDR3 coding DNA: TGCGCCAGCAGCTTGGCCGGGATCATGAACACTGAAGCTTTCTTT. Translating gives CASSLAGIMNTEAFF. The whole variable domain, remainder taken from reference TRBV5-1 and TRBJ1-1, is KAGVTQTPRYLIKTRGQQVTLSCSPISGHRSVSWYQQTPGQGLQFLFEYFSETQRNKGNFPGRFSGRQFSNSRSEMNVSTLELGDSALYLCASSLAGIMNTEAFFGQGTRLTVV.

This clone was recorded once. This chain uses TRBV30 with TRBJ2-4; D is perhaps TRBD1 or TRBD2 (5 bases each). The CDR3 consists of 19 residues. V gave up 1 base and J gave up 4 bases, with 26 bases separating them. CDR1 and CDR2 (germline): GTSNPN, SVGIG (reference sequence). The CDR3 DNA follows: TGTGCCTGGAGTGAAGGTTTCCCAAACCCAGCGTGGGGGAAAAACATTCAGTACTTC. Translation: CAWSEGFPNPAWGKNIQYF.

V is TRBV19 and J is TRBJ2-5; D call uncertain. The CDR3 contains 15 residues. V was pared by 5 bases and J by 5 bases, with 18 bases between. Germline CDR1 and CDR2: LNHDA and SQIVND (reference sequence). The DNA for the CDR3 is TGTGCCAGTAGTCCCACAAAGTCACCCGGGGAGACCCAGTACTTC. This translates into CASSPTKSPGETQYF. The whole variable domain, remainder taken from reference TRBV19 and TRBJ2-5, is DGGITQSPKYLFRKEGQNVTLSCEQNLNHDAMYWYRQDPGQGLRLIYYSQIVNDFQKGDIAEGYSVSREKKESFPLTVTSAQKNPTAFYLCASSPTKSPGETQYFGPGTRLLVL.

The chain employs TRBV27 and TRBJ1-2; no clear D. CDR1 and CDR2 (germline): MNHEY, SMNVEV (reference sequence). V lost 6 bases, J lost 2 bases, and 22 bases lay in between. This CDR3 region has 17 residues. The chain's CDR3 is CASSTLVGGLGNYGYTF. The DNA for the CDR3 is TGTGCCAGCAGCACTCTAGTGGGAGGGCTCGGCAACTATGGCTACACCTTC.

The chain couples TRBV29-1 to TRBJ1-2; D unresolved. Germline loops: CDR1 SQVTM, CDR2 ANQGSEA. This CDR3 is 14 amino acids long. The V gene lost 4 bases and the J gene lost 2 bases, with 14 bases spanning the gap. The CDR3 spells CSVVFGTTNYGYTF. The DNA of the CDR3 is TGCAGCGTTGTTTTTGGCACGACAAACTATGGCTACACCTTC.

V gene TRBV2 combines with J gene TRBJ1-4; a weak D match, TRBD1 (5 bases). The germline V gene has CDR1 SNHLY and CDR2 FYNNEI. Trimming removed 6 bases at V and 8 bases at J, with 19 bases between. The CDR3 consists of 15 residues. The CDR3 nucleotides read TGTGCCAGCAGAAATGCAGGGAATCTGAGGGAAAAACTGTTTTTT. Its translation: CASRNAGNLREKLFF.

The chain carries TRBV27 and TRBJ2-1, with 11 nucleotides matching TRBD2. CDR3 size: 15 residues. Germline V CDR1 and CDR2: MNHEY, SMNVEV (reference sequence). V was clipped by 6 bases and J by 4 bases; unmatched bases: 5. CDR3 amino acids: CASSHGTSGYNEQFF. As DNA, the CDR3 is TGTGCCAGCAGCCACGGGACTAGCGGTTACAATGAGCAGTTCTTC.

The V gene is TRBV5-4, the J gene TRBJ2-1, with 14 bases identical to TRBD2. The CDR3 has 16 residues. Trimming at V came to 2 bases and at J to 6 bases, leaving 4 bases not matched to a gene. Germline lookup yields CDR1 SGHNT and CDR2 YYREEE (reference sequence). The CDR3 spells CASSLGTSGSFNEQFF. CDR3 DNA: TGTGCCAGCAGCTTAGGGACTAGCGGGAGTTTCAATGAGCAGTTCTTC.

The V and J genes are TRBV11-2 and TRBJ1-2; D is perhaps TRBD1 (5 bases). The germline CDR1 and CDR2 sequences are SGHAT and FQNNGV. The CDR3 spans 17 residues. Trimming cost V 1 base and J 4 bases, with 19 bases left between them. Here the CDR3 DNA reads TGTGCCAGCAGCTTAGGCCTGTTGCGGGACTCGTCCTATGGCTACACCTTC. As protein: CASSLGLLRDSSYGYTF.

V is TRBV2 and J is TRBJ1-2; D is uncertain. CDR3 length: 14 residues. Deletions cut 7 bases from V and 0 bases from J, with 12 bases between. Germline CDR1 is SNHLY and CDR2 is FYNNEI. The CDR3: CASKETEPNYGYTF. The CDR3 DNA is TGTGCCAGCAAGGAGACGGAACCTAACTATGGCTACACCTTC.

The chain has TRBV24-1 and TRBJ1-2, with 7 positions matching TRBD1. Germline V lookup: CDR1 KGHDR, CDR2 SFDVKD. This CDR3 comprises 15 residues. Losses at the gene ends were 0 bases for V and 2 bases for J; bases not matched to a gene: 2. The chain's CDR3 is CATSDLRQGNYGYTF. In DNA form, the CDR3 reads TGTGCCACCAGTGATTTGCGACAGGGCAACTATGGCTACACCTTC.

The chain employs TRBV19 and TRBJ2-7, with 10 bases matching TRBD2. V was pared by 8 bases and J by 6 bases, with 16 bases of the junction left unmatched. This CDR3 contains 16 residues. CDR1 is LNHDA, CDR2 SQIVND, per germline (reference sequence). For the CDR3, the DNA is TGTGCCAGTGGCTACCTTCTCCCTAGCGGGAGTATCGAGCAGTACTTC. Translating it yields CASGYLLPSGSIEQYF.

J is TRBJ1-2 and V is TRBV3-1 (or the pseudogene TRBV3-2); no firm D call. In germline, CDR1 is LGHDT, CDR2 YNNKEL (reference sequence). The CDR3 extends over 14 amino acids. Deletions cut 1 base from V and 8 bases from J, with 14 bases between. The CDR3, as DNA: TGTGCCAGCAGCCAAGGTACAGCAATGGTAGGCTACACCTTC. Its protein product is CASSQGTAMVGYTF.

The chain is built from TRBV18 and TRBJ1-1; D remains ambiguous. CDR1 and CDR2 (germline): KGHSH, LQKENI. The germline V and J ends were trimmed by 5 bases and 1 base, with 14 bases remaining between them. The CDR3 is 15 amino acids. In DNA, the CDR3 is TGTGCCAGCTCAACGGGATTCATGGGGAACACTGAAGCTTTCTTT. Translating gives CASSTGFMGNTEAFF.

This clone was observed a few times. The chain couples TRBV5-1 to TRBJ2-3; TRBD1 might be the D (5 bases). Germline CDR1 is SGHRS and CDR2 is YFSETQ. CDR3 length equals 15 residues. With 5 bases removed from V and 1 base from J, the gap between germline ends came to 14 bases. CDR3 sequence: CASSLRGTGTDTQYF. CDR3 coding DNA: TGCGCCAGCAGTCTTAGGGGAACCGGCACAGATACGCAGTATTTT.

This clone has more than one count but fewer than ten. The rearrangement uses TRBV12-3 or TRBV12-4 and TRBJ1-1, with D uncertain. This CDR3 has 13 residues. Deletions cut 5 bases from V and 0 bases from J, with 7 bases between. The CDR3 DNA sequence: TGTGCCAGCAGTGGCTGGCTGAACACTGAAGCTTTCTTT. Amino acid sequence: CASSGWLNTEAFF.